The 25 T cell receptor beta chains below were found in one sample sequenced in a study of identical twins. Using its own MiXCR run on the 5' RACE reads, TCRdb lists one record per CDR3 protein. This table has approximately 700,000 distinct CDR3 sequences, around 6% appearing once. The sample taken for sequencing was naive T cells sorted from blood. These receptors originate from a man between 18 and 29 years old in good health.

The chain combines TRBV5-5 with TRBJ2-7; D gene unclear. The CDR3 covers 15 residues. Germline V gene sequence: CDR1 SGHKS, CDR2 YYEKEE (reference sequence). Deletions cut 0 bases from V and 2 bases from J, with 12 bases between. CDR3 in amino acids: CASSLALVFPYEQYV. CDR3 in DNA: TGTGCCAGCAGCTTGGCCCTGGTGTTCCCCTACGAGCAGTACGTC.

The rearrangement joins TRBV2 to TRBJ2-2; D not resolved. Germline lookup yields CDR1 SNHLY and CDR2 FYNNEI. This CDR3 spans 14 amino acids. V was cut by 8 bases and J by 4 bases, with 14 bases left in between. CDR3 DNA: TGTGCCAGCTGCTTCGGGCTGGGCACCGGGGAGCTGTTTTTT. Encoded protein: CASCFGLGTGELFF.

This clonotype was counted many times. The V gene is TRBV14, the J gene TRBJ2-7, with 10 bases that match TRBD1. With V trimmed by 6 bases and J by 5 bases, 13 bases remained unmatched. The CDR3 sequence is 16 residues long. CDR1 SGHDN and CDR2 FVKESK come from the germline V gene. CDR3 bases: TGTGCCAGCAGACCTAGGGACAGGGGCAATGCGGACGAGCAGTACGTC. As protein: CASRPRDRGNADEQYV.

This clonotype was seen a handful of times. V and J are TRBV29-1 and TRBJ1-2, with D uncertain. V lost 3 bases to trimming and J lost 4 bases, with 9 bases between them. CDR3 length: 12 amino acids. Per germline, CDR1 SQVTM and CDR2 ANQGSEA. CDR3 DNA sequence: TGCAGCGTTGACGGGGTTGGCTATGGCTACACCTTC. Translating gives CSVDGVGYGYTF.

This clonotype appeared many times. The chain has TRBV20-1 and TRBJ1-1; 8 nucleotides line up with TRBD1. CDR3 size: 14 residues. CDR1 and CDR2 from the germline V gene are DFQATT and SNEGSKA (reference sequence). V was pared by 6 bases and J by 0 bases, with 6 bases of the junction left unmatched. CDR3 loop: CSAPGQGMNTEAFF. CDR3 coding DNA: TGCAGTGCGCCAGGACAGGGAATGAACACTGAAGCTTTCTTT.

This clonotype was found many times. This rearrangement joins TRBV5-1 to TRBJ2-1; 9 bases agree with TRBD2. The V segment lost 0 bases and the J segment 8 bases; nucleotides outside the gene matches: 9. CDR3 size: 16 residues. The germline CDR1 and CDR2 sequences are SGHRS and YFSETQ. CDR3 region: CASSLEPGLAFYEQFF. The CDR3 coding sequence is TGCGCCAGCAGCTTGGAGCCGGGACTAGCTTTCTATGAGCAGTTCTTC.

This clonotype was observed many times. The rearrangement joins TRBV10-3 to TRBJ2-3; no clear D gene. V lost 6 bases to trimming and J lost 0 bases, with 4 bases between them. Germline CDR1 is ENHRY and CDR2 is SYGVKD. The CDR3 extends over 12 amino acids. CDR3 residues: CAISPSTDTQYF. The DNA for the CDR3 is TGTGCCATCAGCCCTAGCACAGATACGCAGTATTTT.

This clonotype was detected ten times or more. The chain has TRBV18 and TRBJ2-2, with D unclear. CDR3 length: 14 amino acids. CDR1 and CDR2 from the germline V gene are KGHSH and LQKENI. V shed 4 bases and J shed 4 bases, with 10 bases lying between them. The CDR3 spells CASSLRDLTGELFF. CDR3 bases: TGTGCCAGCTCACTAAGAGACCTCACCGGGGAGCTGTTTTTT.

This clonotype has a count of ten or more. The chain employs TRBV10-3 and TRBJ1-3; tentative D call: TRBD1 (5 bases). The CDR3 is 13 residues long. Per the germline V gene, CDR1 is ENHRY and CDR2 is SYGVKD. V was trimmed by 7 bases and J by 0 bases, leaving 7 bases between them. CDR3 DNA sequence: TGTGCCATCATCGGGGGCTCTGGAAACACCATATATTTT. Translation gives CAIIGGSGNTIYF.

The chain couples TRBV20-1 to TRBJ1-2; D unclear. V was clipped by 7 bases and J by 6 bases, with 9 bases between them. Germline V gene sequence: CDR1 DFQATT, CDR2 SNEGSKA (reference sequence). The CDR3 totals 10 residues. The CDR3 bases are TGCAGTGTCCTTACCAATGGCTACACCTTC. Its translation: CSVLTNGYTF.

This clonotype has a count of ten or more. The gene calls are TRBV4-2 and TRBJ1-1; 7 bases are a match to TRBD1. V was clipped by 1 base and J by 4 bases; unmatched bases: 9. Germline V gene lookup returns CDR1 LGHNA and CDR2 YNFKEQ. The CDR3 extends over 16 amino acids. The CDR3 DNA reads as TGTGCCAGCAGCCAAGGAATTGACAGGGTGGGCACTGAAGCTTTCTTT. It specifies CASSQGIDRVGTEAFF.

This clonotype was seen repeatedly, ten times or more. The chain is built from TRBV5-1 and TRBJ2-1, with TRBD2 identical over 10 bases. This CDR3 has 16 amino acids. Germline V CDR1 and CDR2: SGHRS, YFSETQ. V was pared by 4 bases and J by 0 bases, with 4 bases of the junction left unmatched. CDR3 protein: CASSGLAGGSYNEQFF. CDR3 DNA sequence: TGCGCCAGCAGCGGCTTAGCGGGAGGCTCCTACAATGAGCAGTTCTTC.

The sample holds a few counts of this clonotype. This chain links TRBV20-1 with TRBJ1-4; no firm D call. The germline V gene has CDR1 DFQATT and CDR2 SNEGSKA (reference sequence). V lost 6 bases to trimming and J lost 0 bases, with 11 bases between them. The CDR3 loop spans 14 amino acids. The DNA of the CDR3 is TGCAGTGCCCTGGAGGCAGCAACTAATGAAAAACTGTTTTTT. It yields the protein CSALEAATNEKLFF.

In this sample, this clonotype turned up many times. The gene calls are TRBV5-5 and TRBJ2-5; perhaps TRBD1 as D (5 bases). The CDR3 covers 14 residues. Germline values: CDR1 SGHKS, CDR2 YYEKEE (reference sequence). The V gene lost 4 bases and the J gene lost 1 base, with 11 bases spanning the gap. The CDR3 region is CASSEEQAQETQYF. The DNA of the CDR3 is TGTGCCAGCAGCGAAGAACAGGCCCAAGAGACCCAGTACTTC.

This chain joins TRBV24-1 and TRBJ1-5, with D possibly TRBD1 on 6 matching bases. CDR1 is KGHDR, CDR2 SFDVKD, per germline. The CDR3 is made up of 13 amino acids. Deletions cut 9 bases from V and 6 bases from J, with 14 bases between. The CDR3 sequence: CATGQGSSQPQHF. CDR3 nucleotides: TGTGCCACCGGGCAGGGGTCGAGTCAGCCCCAGCATTTT.

Ten or more counts support this clonotype. The chain links TRBV2 to TRBJ2-5; D remains unclear. This CDR3 contains 12 residues. V was shortened by 4 bases and J by 4 bases, with 7 bases between the two germline ends. Germline V gene lookup returns CDR1 SNHLY and CDR2 FYNNEI. The CDR3 coding sequence is TGTGCCAGCAGTGGACATCGAGAGACCCAGTACTTC. This sequence encodes CASSGHRETQYF.

Ten or more counts support this clonotype. The chain joins TRBV7-2 to TRBJ2-7; D perhaps matches TRBD1 (5 bases). Germline V gene sequence: CDR1 SGHTA, CDR2 FQGNSA. V lost 2 bases and J lost 1, with 12 bases in between. CDR3 length: 15 amino acids. The CDR3 here is CASSLKGIGSYEQYF. Written as DNA, the CDR3 is TGTGCCAGCAGCTTAAAGGGGATCGGGTCCTACGAGCAGTACTTC.

CDR3 sequence reads: CSVINWTPSGANVLTF. CDR3 nucleotide sequence: TGCAGCGTTATAAATTGGACCCCCTCTGGGGCCAACGTCCTGACTTTC. The chain has TRBV29-1 and TRBJ2-6, with unresolved D. Germline V gene lookup returns CDR1 SQVTM and CDR2 ANQGSEA. Between the trimmed V and J ends, which lost 5 bases and 0 bases, there was a span of 14 bases. The CDR3 covers 16 residues.

This clonotype was seen a handful of times. The chain uses TRBV29-1 and TRBJ2-7; 10 bases line up with TRBD2. The CDR3 is made up of 13 amino acids. The germline V gene has CDR1 SQVTM and CDR2 ANQGSEA. J lost 8 bases, V lost 4 bases, and 8 bases had no gene match. The CDR3, as DNA: TGCAGCGTTGTTATGACTAGCGGGTCTCAGCAGTACTTC. Protein product: CSVVMTSGSQQYF.

The table lists this clonotype with a few counts. This chain joins TRBV5-1 and TRBJ2-2; the match to TRBD2 covers 7 bases. The CDR3 is made up of 15 amino acids. The germline V gene encodes CDR1 SGHRS and CDR2 YFSETQ. Trimming removed 3 bases from V and 4 bases from J; junction bases left unmatched: 6. In nucleotides, the CDR3 is TGCGCCAGCAGCTCAGCCGGGACTACCACCGGGGAGCTGTTTTTT. It specifies CASSSAGTTTGELFF.

This clonotype has ten or more counts. V usage is TRBV29-1 and J usage is TRBJ2-1, with D perhaps matching TRBD1 or TRBD2 (5 bases each). V shed 6 bases and J shed 9 bases, with 12 bases lying between them. Germline CDR1 is SQVTM and CDR2 is ANQGSEA. The CDR3 loop spans 11 amino acids. DNA of the CDR3: TGCAGCGTGAGGGGCTCCTCTGAGCAGTTCTTC. This sequence encodes CSVRGSSEQFF.

The gene calls are TRBV4-1 and TRBJ1-2; D call uncertain. Germline values: CDR1 MGHRA, CDR2 YSYEKL. The V gene lost 4 bases and the J gene lost 4 bases, with 13 bases spanning the gap. This CDR3 region has 14 residues. The CDR3 DNA reads TGCGCCAGCAGCCTCTCCACGGGGAGCTATGGCTACACCTTC. Translation gives CASSLSTGSYGYTF.

This clonotype appeared a few times. The chain carries TRBV11-1 and TRBJ2-1, with 8 bases identical to TRBD1. The CDR3 has 12 amino acids. The V gene end was trimmed by 5 bases and the J gene end by 12 bases; junction bases not matched to a gene: 6. CDR1 SGHAT and CDR2 FQDESV come from the germline V gene (reference sequence). CDR3 sequence: CASSPDRVGQFF. Written as DNA, the CDR3 is TGTGCCAGCAGCCCGGACAGGGTAGGGCAGTTCTTC.

Only one count was recorded for this clonotype. At one end the junction does not follow the germline gene, possibly because of a read error. The rearrangement links TRBV27 to TRBJ1-5; the D is unclear. Germline loops: CDR1 MNHEY, CDR2 SMNVEV (reference sequence). This CDR3 is 14 amino acids long. Written as DNA, the CDR3 is TGTGCCAGCAGTGATGGACCCGAATATCAGCCCCAGAATTTT. It translates to CASSDGPEYQPQNF.

This rearrangement joins TRBV6-6 to TRBJ2-2; possibly TRBD2 for D (5 bases). Germline V gene lookup returns CDR1 MNHNY and CDR2 SVGAGI (reference sequence). V was shortened by 5 bases and J by 6 bases, with 7 bases between the two germline ends. The CDR3 has 12 amino acids. The CDR3 coding sequence is TGTGCCAGCAGTAAGAGGGCCGGGGAGCTGTTTTTT. Amino acid sequence: CASSKRAGELFF.